Presented here are 23 T cell receptor beta chains from one specimen sequenced in a study of blood T cell repertoires in COVID-19. The assay was immunoSEQ multiplex PCR, and TCRdb's table has in-frame clones only and misses some. The repertoire has more than 250,000 clones, about nine tenths of them found once; the top ten carry roughly a tenth. Source material: PBMCs or T cells enriched from blood (not recorded which). All receptors derive from a woman in her late teens or twenties who had recovered from COVID-19.

This sequence joins TRBV10-3 and TRBJ1-6, with D possibly TRBD1 on 5 matching bases. CDR1 and CDR2 (germline): ENHRY, SYGVKD. The V end lost 0 bases, the J end lost 10 bases, and 10 bases lay between the germline ends. The CDR3 length is 14 residues. DNA of the CDR3: TGTGCCATCAGTGAGTCGGTCAAGGGGTCACCCCTCCACTTT. Residues: CAISESVKGSPLHF.

This rearrangement joins TRBV7-9 to TRBJ2-3, with D tentatively TRBD1 (5 bases). Germline CDR1 SEHNR, CDR2 FQNEAQ (reference sequence). CDR3 size: 17 residues. The germline V and J ends were trimmed by 3 bases and 1 base, with 17 bases remaining between them. Here the CDR3 DNA reads TGTGCCAGCAGCTTTTCTCTAGGGCAGGGCGGCACAGATACGCAGTATTTT. Translation: CASSFSLGQGGTDTQYF.

The chain is built from TRBV11-2 and TRBJ2-7; 7 nucleotides agree with TRBD1. The V gene end was trimmed by 3 bases and the J gene end by 6 bases; junction bases not matched to a gene: 8. The CDR3 is 14 amino acids. Germline V gene lookup returns CDR1 SGHAT and CDR2 FQNNGV. The CDR3 sequence: CASSFAITGVEQYF. CDR3 DNA sequence: TGTGCCAGCAGCTTTGCGATAACAGGGGTCGAGCAGTACTTC. Full variable domain (rest looked up from reference TRBV11-2 and TRBJ2-7): EAGVAQSPRYKIIEKRQSVAFWCNPISGHATLYWYQQILGQGPKLLIQFQNNGVVDDSQLPKDRFSAERLKGVDSTLKIQPAKLEDSAVYLCASSFAITGVEQYFGPGTRLTVT.

This clone showed up just a few times. V and J are TRBV28 and TRBJ1-5; TRBD1 is a possible D gene (5 bases). V was pared by 6 bases and J by 1 base, with 13 bases between. Per the germline V gene, CDR1 is MDHEN and CDR2 is SYDVKM. CDR3 size: 15 residues. CDR3 DNA: TGTGCCAGCAGGCTAGGGGATTTGAGCAATCAGCCCCAGCATTTT. It is translated as CASRLGDLSNQPQHF. The full variable domain, rest sourced from reference TRBV28 and TRBJ1-5, is DVKVTQSSRYLVKRTGEKVFLECVQDMDHENMFWYRQDPGLGLRLIYFSYDVKMKEKGDIPEGYSVSREKKERFSLILESASTNQTSMYLCASRLGDLSNQPQHFGDGTRLSIL.

The chain carries TRBV11-2 and TRBJ2-7; 9 nucleotides agree with TRBD1. J was trimmed by 3 bases and V by 2 bases; bases with no gene match: 11. The V gene's germline CDR1 is SGHAT and CDR2 FQNNGV. The CDR3 is made up of 17 amino acids. The CDR3 loop is CASSLNELGTGNYEQYF. The CDR3 DNA follows: TGTGCCAGCAGCTTAAATGAACTCGGGACAGGGAACTACGAGCAGTACTTC.

This clone has just one count. The rearrangement joins TRBV11-2 to TRBJ1-1; perhaps TRBD1 as D (5 bases). The CDR3 is 14 residues long. The germline V and J ends were trimmed by 3 bases and 3 bases, with 11 bases remaining between them. CDR1 SGHAT and CDR2 FQNNGV come from the germline V gene. The CDR3 loop reads CASSFGTGDTEAFF. The CDR3 DNA is TGTGCCAGCAGCTTTGGGACGGGGGACACTGAAGCTTTCTTT.

J is TRBJ1-6 and V is TRBV21-1. TRBV21-1 is annotated as a pseudogene. The length of the CDR3 is 17 residues. The CDR3 sequence is CASSKRLTGGLESPLHF. CDR3 DNA sequence: TGTGCCAGCAGCAAAAGGCTCACAGGAGGGCTTGAATCACCCCTCCACTTT.

The CDR3 here is CASSQVQTGDQPQHF. CDR3 coding DNA: TGCGCCAGCAGCCAAGTACAGACAGGGGACCAGCCCCAGCATTTT. The chain uses TRBV4-1 and TRBJ1-5, with TRBD1 identical over 8 bases. The CDR3 is 15 residues long. Unmatched junction bases numbered 6, after V lost 1 base and J lost 7 bases. Germline V gene sequence: CDR1 MGHRA, CDR2 YSYEKL.

The chain carries TRBV30 and TRBJ1-6; unclear D gene. Trimming stripped 0 bases from V and 9 bases from J, with 15 bases between. The V gene's germline CDR1 is GTSNPN and CDR2 SVGIG (reference sequence). The CDR3 is 15 residues long. The CDR3 coding sequence is TGTGCCTGGAGTGTTTTATTCGGTGGTTTTTCACCCCTCCACTTT. Translation gives CAWSVLFGGFSPLHF.

There are a few counts of this clone. This sequence joins TRBV10-2 and TRBJ2-7; D is ambiguous. This CDR3 has 11 residues. Trimming cost V 3 bases and J 2 bases, with 2 bases left between them. The germline gives CDR1 WSHSY, CDR2 SAAADI. CDR3 region: CASSDAYEQYF. DNA for the CDR3: TGCGCCAGCAGTGACGCCTACGAGCAGTACTTC.

The V gene is TRBV4-1, the J gene TRBJ2-5; TRBD1 matches at 8 bases. CDR3 length: 15 amino acids. The trim removed 4 bases at V and 6 bases at J, leaving 10 bases unmatched. CDR1 and CDR2 (germline): MGHRA, YSYEKL. The CDR3 here is CASSLLTGEHKTQYF. The CDR3 bases are TGCGCCAGCAGCCTCCTGACAGGGGAGCACAAGACCCAGTACTTC.

DNA of the CDR3: TGCGCCAGCAGCTCCGTAGCGGGCGGTTCCTACGAGCAGTACTTC. This codes for CASSSVAGGSYEQYF. The chain couples TRBV5-1 to TRBJ2-7; TRBD2 aligns across 7 bases. Trimming cost V 3 bases and J 1 base; bases outside gene matches: 7. Germline CDR1 reads SGHRS; CDR2 reads YFSETQ. The CDR3 covers 15 residues.

This chain connects TRBV6-5 to TRBJ2-5; 10 nucleotides match TRBD1. J lost 8 bases, V lost 6 bases, and 12 bases had no gene match. The CDR3 is 15 amino acids. Germline CDR1 and CDR2: MNHEY and SVGAGI. The CDR3 DNA is TGTGCCAGCAGGGGGACAGGGGATTTTCGTGGAACCCAGTACTTC. It codes for CASRGTGDFRGTQYF.

The rearrangement links TRBV7-9 to TRBJ2-7, with 9 bases fitting TRBD1. The CDR3 is 14 residues long. Germline V CDR1 and CDR2: SEHNR, FQNEAQ (reference sequence). With V trimmed by 5 bases and J by 5 bases, 7 bases remained unmatched. Written as DNA, the CDR3 is TGTGCCAGCAGCCGGGACAGGGAGGACGACGAGCAGTACTTC. Protein product: CASSRDREDDEQYF.

This rearrangement joins TRBV9 to TRBJ2-7; perhaps TRBD2 as D (6 bases). V lost 3 bases, J lost 7 bases, and 14 bases lay in between. The CDR3 extends over 13 amino acids. Germline V lookup: CDR1 SGDLS, CDR2 YYNGEE. The CDR3 sequence: CASSAGDSGEQYF. Written as DNA, the CDR3 is TGTGCCAGCAGCGCGGGGGATTCGGGTGAGCAGTACTTC.

CDR3 nucleotides: TGTGCCAGCAGCCTAGTAGTCAGGTTAGCGGGAGACACAGATACGCAGTATTTT. This gives the protein CASSLVVRLAGDTDTQYF. V gene TRBV7-9 combines with J gene TRBJ2-3, with TRBD2 matching over 9 bases. The CDR3 consists of 18 residues. CDR1 SEHNR and CDR2 FQNEAQ come from the germline V gene (reference sequence). Losses at the gene ends were 5 bases for V and 2 bases for J; bases not matched to a gene: 14.

The chain carries TRBV2 and TRBJ1-4, with D unresolved. Germline V CDR1 and CDR2: SNHLY, FYNNEI. The V gene lost 3 bases and the J gene lost 0 bases, with 11 bases spanning the gap. This CDR3 has 16 amino acids. CDR3 DNA sequence: TGTGCCAGCAGTGATGTAACTTTCGCAACTAATGAAAAACTGTTTTTT. Its translation is CASSDVTFATNEKLFF.

On this clone: Other DNA sequences within the sample encode an identical CDR3. The V gene is TRBV5-1, the J gene TRBJ2-3, with a weak D call TRBD1 (7 bases). The CDR3 has 13 residues. Germline V gene data show CDR1 as SGHRS and CDR2 as YFSETQ. V was shortened by 7 bases and J by 5 bases, with 14 bases between the two germline ends. CDR3 in DNA: TGCGCCAGCCGAGGCCAGGGGGGAGATACGCAGTATTTT. Translation: CASRGQGGDTQYF.

This clone was seen once. This chain links TRBV19 with TRBJ1-5; the D is unclear. Trimming shortened V by 0 bases and J by 0 bases, and 12 bases separated the two germline ends. CDR3 length: 17 residues. Looked up from germline, CDR1 is LNHDA and CDR2 is SQIVND (reference sequence). The CDR3 sequence is CASSIEWGDYSNQPQHF. For the CDR3, the DNA is TGTGCCAGTAGTATAGAGTGGGGAGACTATAGCAATCAGCCCCAGCATTTT.

This chain uses TRBV2 with TRBJ1-3, with 7 nucleotides matching TRBD1. With V trimmed by 8 bases and J by 4 bases, 8 bases remained unmatched. The CDR3 covers 14 residues. Germline CDR1 is SNHLY and CDR2 is FYNNEI. The chain's CDR3 is CASQGTAIGNTIYF. The DNA for the CDR3 is TGTGCCAGCCAGGGGACAGCGATAGGAAACACCATATATTTT.

The chain recombines TRBV10-3 with TRBJ2-2; D remains ambiguous. Germline CDR1 ENHRY, CDR2 SYGVKD. V gave up 1 base and J gave up 7 bases, with 7 bases separating them. CDR3 length: 13 amino acids. The CDR3 spells CAISELSGGELFF. The DNA for the CDR3 is TGTGCCATCAGTGAGTTGTCCGGCGGGGAGCTGTTTTTT.

The chain couples TRBV7-8 to TRBJ1-2; 9 bases line up with TRBD1. The germline V gene has CDR1 SGHVS and CDR2 FQNEAQ. The CDR3 covers 15 residues. V lost 5 bases to trimming and J lost 8 bases; unmatched junction nucleotides: 12. CDR3 nucleotides: TGTGCCAGCAGCCGAGGGGGGGGGACAGGGAGAGGCTACACCTTC. Residues: CASSRGGGTGRGYTF.

The chain has TRBV11-2 and TRBJ2-1, with 12 bases aligning to TRBD2. This CDR3 has 16 residues. The junction had 10 bases not matched to a gene; V was cut back by 5 bases and J by 8 bases. Germline V gives CDR1 SGHAT, CDR2 FQNNGV. CDR3 region: CASSPTPSGRADEQFF. The CDR3 bases are TGTGCCAGCAGCCCGACTCCTAGCGGGAGGGCCGATGAGCAGTTCTTC.